This record covers a single T cell receptor beta chain. Its antigen remains unidentified. Base qualities are not recorded, but no much larger clone differs from it by a single base. TCRbeta repertoires were measured from mRNA instead of genomic DNA, an approach that captures expressed receptors. Leukocytes from the buffy coat were collected into Trizol, and RNA was extracted using the Direct-zol RNA MiniPrep Plus kit with no cell sorting. To separate plasma, buffy coat and red blood cells, the EDTA blood tubes were centrifuged right away at 4 degrees C. This sample is drawn from a study of robustness of blood B and T cell sequencing (dated by TCRdb to the late 2010s). About the full investigation: The study was designed to determine how much peripheral blood is required to reliably characterize an individual's TCRbeta and IgG repertoires. In each of the 10 or so independently drawn blood samples, TCRbeta and IgG repertoires were quantified. For technical replicates, two replicate TCRbeta cDNA libraries were prepared from one shared RNA pool that came from a single 10 ml draw. Broad study findings and their caveats: A full plateau was not reached by TCRbeta rarefaction curves, suggesting under-sequencing or many low-abundance clonotypes. Pooling tubes did not make the overlap of rare TCRbeta clonotypes any better, which implies that much larger blood volumes would be needed to capture those rare clonotypes. Immediate fractionation was required for EDTA tubes, so the use of EDTA tubes in multi-site collections was limited. Every single 10 ml sample contained the 1,000 most abundant TCRbeta clonotypes from the pooled draws. Combining 3 or 4 tubes (30-40 ml blood) brought coverage of the top 10,000 TCRbeta clonotypes close to saturation. Between the technical replicate libraries, approximately 95% of the top 10,000 TCRbeta clonotypes in one library were also present in the other library. Evidence of cross-contamination, likely caused by batch processing, was seen in one pair of TCRbeta libraries, and the UMI-sequence pairs shared between the two libraries were removed.

The method was PCR. TCRdb names Illumina MiSeq as the instrument used. cDNA was synthesized with SMARTScribe reverse transcriptase and a 5' template-switch oligo that added a universal priming site. Each cDNA molecule was tagged by a 12-nucleotide random unique molecular identifier (UMI) carried on the template-switch oligo. During reverse transcription, TCRbeta transcripts were targeted by chain-specific reverse primers. Uracil DNA glycosylase treatment removed residual template-switch adapters, and cDNA was purified with a Qiagen MinElute kit. The first PCR used KAPA HiFi HotStart ReadyMix for approximately 20 cycles, split across four 50 ul reactions with step-out primers. First-round PCR products were gel-purified before further amplification. Illumina Nextera adapters were attached in a second PCR of around 8 cycles, and the libraries were then purified and pooled. For each TCRbeta molecule, the UMI barcode was captured by a 50-nucleotide 5' read. As for how the authors treated the data: Reads were grouped by UMI into consensus reads using the MIGEC toolkit. PEAR was used to merge forward and reverse consensus reads into final reads. Identical UMI-sequence pairs shared across libraries were treated as cross-sample contamination and removed by a custom decontamination script. MIGMAP, a wrapper around IgBLAST, was used for V(D)J assignment and CDR3 extraction. TCR clonotypes were defined by identical V gene, J gene and CDR3 amino acid sequence; CDR1 and CDR2 were not sequenced. TCRdb cleaned the public reads at Q25 with fastp, built clones with MiXCR and kept in-frame beta chains. One record per CDR3 amino acid sequence lists the most common genes and DNA. The V and J calls were not made by the authors but by TCRdb's processing. The sample table records about 3,600 distinct CDR3 sequences; approximately 53% of these occur just once. The ten largest account for about 26% of the sample.

V sheds 6 bases and J sheds 1 base, leaving 16 bases between their ends. Counted from cysteine to phenylalanine, this CDR3 has 16 amino acids. CDR3 DNA only is kept here, 48 bases in frame from base 1. Via the germline V gene, CDR1 is SGHRS and CDR2 YFSETQ. The TCR sequence derives from a human donor in good health. Recombination joined TRBV5-1 with TRBJ2-2; the best D guess is TRBD1, with 5 bases matching. Sequencing was performed on peripheral blood. In nucleotides, the sequence is TGCGCCAGCACGAATCCGGACATCGAGAACACCGGGGAGCTGTTTTTT. The encoded protein is CASTNPDIENTGELFF.